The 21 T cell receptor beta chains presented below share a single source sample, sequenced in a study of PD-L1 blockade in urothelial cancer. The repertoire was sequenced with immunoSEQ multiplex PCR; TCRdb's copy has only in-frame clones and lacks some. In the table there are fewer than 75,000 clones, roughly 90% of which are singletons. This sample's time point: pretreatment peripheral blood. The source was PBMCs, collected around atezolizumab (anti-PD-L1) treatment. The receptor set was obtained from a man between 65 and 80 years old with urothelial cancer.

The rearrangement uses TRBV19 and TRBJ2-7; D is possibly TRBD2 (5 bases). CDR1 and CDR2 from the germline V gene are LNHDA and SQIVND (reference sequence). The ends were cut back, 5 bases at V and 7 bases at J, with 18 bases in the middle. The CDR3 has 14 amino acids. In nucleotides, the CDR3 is TGTGCCAGTAGTCCAAGTAGGGTATCGGGAGAGCAGTACTTC. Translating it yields CASSPSRVSGEQYF.

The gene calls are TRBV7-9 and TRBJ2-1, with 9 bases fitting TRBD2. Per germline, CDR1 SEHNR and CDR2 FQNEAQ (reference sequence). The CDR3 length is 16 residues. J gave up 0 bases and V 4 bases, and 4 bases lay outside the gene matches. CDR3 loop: CASSSLAGSSYNEQFF. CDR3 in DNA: TGTGCCAGCAGCTCTCTAGCGGGGAGCTCCTACAATGAGCAGTTCTTC. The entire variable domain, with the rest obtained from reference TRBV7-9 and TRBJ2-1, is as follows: DTGVSQNPRHKITKRGQNVTFRCDPISEHNRLYWYRQTLGQGPEFLTYFQNEAQLEKSRLLSDRFSAERPKGSFSTLEIQRTEQGDSAMYLCASSSLAGSSYNEQFFGPGTRLTVL.

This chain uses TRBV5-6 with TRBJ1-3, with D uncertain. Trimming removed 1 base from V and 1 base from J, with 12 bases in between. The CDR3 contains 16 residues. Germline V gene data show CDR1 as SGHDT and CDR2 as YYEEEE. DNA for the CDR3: TGTGCCAGCAGCTTGCGGGGTATCTCTTCTGGAAACACCATATATTTT. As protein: CASSLRGISSGNTIYF. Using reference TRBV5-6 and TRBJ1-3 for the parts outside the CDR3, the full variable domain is DAGVTQSPTHLIKTRGQQVTLRCSPKSGHDTVSWYQQALGQGPQFIFQYYEEEERQRGNFPDRFSGHQFPNYSSELNVNALLLGDSALYLCASSLRGISSGNTIYFGEGSWLTVV.

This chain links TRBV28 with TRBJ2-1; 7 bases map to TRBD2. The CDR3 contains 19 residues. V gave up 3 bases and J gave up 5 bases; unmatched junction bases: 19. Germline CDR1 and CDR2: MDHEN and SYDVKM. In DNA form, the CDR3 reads TGTGCCAGCAGTTTTTCATCGGCCATTTGGCTAGCGGATAACAATGAGCAGTTCTTC. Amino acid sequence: CASSFSSAIWLADNNEQFF.

The CDR3 nucleotides read TGTGCCAGCAGCTTAGTCCCCCAGACTAGCGGGAGTCCTAACGAGCAGTACTTC. The encoded protein is CASSLVPQTSGSPNEQYF. The rearrangement joins TRBV11-2 to TRBJ2-7; TRBD2 aligns across 12 bases. The CDR3 has 18 amino acids. With V trimmed by 1 base and J by 5 bases, 12 bases remained unmatched. Germline CDR1 and CDR2: SGHAT and FQNNGV.

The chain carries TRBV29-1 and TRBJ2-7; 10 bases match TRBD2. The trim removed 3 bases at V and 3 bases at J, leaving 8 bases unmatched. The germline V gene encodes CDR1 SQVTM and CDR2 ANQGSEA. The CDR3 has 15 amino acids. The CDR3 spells CSVEIAGGGDYEQYF. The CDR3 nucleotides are TGCAGCGTTGAGATAGCGGGAGGAGGTGACTACGAGCAGTACTTC.

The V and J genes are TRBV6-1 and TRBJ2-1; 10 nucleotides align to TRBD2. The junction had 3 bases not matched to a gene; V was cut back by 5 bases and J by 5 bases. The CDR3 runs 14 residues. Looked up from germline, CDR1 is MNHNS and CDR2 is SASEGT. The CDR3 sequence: CASSSGRGNNEQFF. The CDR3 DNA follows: TGTGCCAGCAGTAGCGGGAGGGGAAACAATGAGCAGTTCTTC.

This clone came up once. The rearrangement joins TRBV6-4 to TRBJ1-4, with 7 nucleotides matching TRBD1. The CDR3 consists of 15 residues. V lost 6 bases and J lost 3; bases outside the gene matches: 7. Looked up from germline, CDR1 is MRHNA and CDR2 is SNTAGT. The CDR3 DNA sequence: TGTGCCAGCAGGGCGACAGGGTCGGCTAATGAAAAACTGTTTTTT. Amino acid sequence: CASRATGSANEKLFF.

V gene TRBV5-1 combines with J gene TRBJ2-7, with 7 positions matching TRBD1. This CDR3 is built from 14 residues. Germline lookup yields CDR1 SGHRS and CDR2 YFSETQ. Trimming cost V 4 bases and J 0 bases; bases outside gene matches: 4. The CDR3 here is CASSGTVSSYEQYF. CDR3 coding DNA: TGCGCCAGCAGCGGGACAGTCAGCTCCTACGAGCAGTACTTC.

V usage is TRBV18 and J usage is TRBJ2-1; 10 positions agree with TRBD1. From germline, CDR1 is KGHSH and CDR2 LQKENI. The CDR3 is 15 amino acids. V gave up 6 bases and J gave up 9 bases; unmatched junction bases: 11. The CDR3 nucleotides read TGTGCCAGCTCCCCCCGGGACAGGGGAGTTAGTGAGCAGTTCTTC. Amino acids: CASSPRDRGVSEQFF.

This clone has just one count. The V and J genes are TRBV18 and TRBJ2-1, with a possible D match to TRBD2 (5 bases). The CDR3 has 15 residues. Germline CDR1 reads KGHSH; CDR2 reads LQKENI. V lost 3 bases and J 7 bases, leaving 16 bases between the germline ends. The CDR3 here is CASSPQDGAVNEQFF. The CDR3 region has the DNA TGTGCCAGCTCACCTCAGGATGGAGCGGTAAATGAGCAGTTCTTC.

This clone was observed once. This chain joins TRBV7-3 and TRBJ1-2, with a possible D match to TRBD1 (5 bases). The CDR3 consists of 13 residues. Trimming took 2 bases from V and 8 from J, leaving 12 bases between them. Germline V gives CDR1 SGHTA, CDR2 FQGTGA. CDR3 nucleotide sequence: TGTGCCAGCAGCTTAGGGGGAGGGGAAGGCTACACCTTC. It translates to CASSLGGGEGYTF.

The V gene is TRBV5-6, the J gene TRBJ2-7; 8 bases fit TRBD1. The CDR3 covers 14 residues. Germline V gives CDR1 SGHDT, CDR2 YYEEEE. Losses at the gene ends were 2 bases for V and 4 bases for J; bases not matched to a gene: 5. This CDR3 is CASSFGQGLYEQYF. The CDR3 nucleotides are TGTGCCAGCAGCTTCGGACAGGGCTTGTACGAGCAGTACTTC.

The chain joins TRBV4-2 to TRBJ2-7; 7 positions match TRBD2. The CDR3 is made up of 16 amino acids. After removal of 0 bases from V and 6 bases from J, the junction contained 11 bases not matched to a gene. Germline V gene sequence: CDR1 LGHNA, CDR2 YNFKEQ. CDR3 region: CASSQEAVAGGSEQYF. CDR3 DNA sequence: TGTGCCAGCAGCCAAGAGGCGGTAGCGGGCGGCTCCGAGCAGTACTTC.

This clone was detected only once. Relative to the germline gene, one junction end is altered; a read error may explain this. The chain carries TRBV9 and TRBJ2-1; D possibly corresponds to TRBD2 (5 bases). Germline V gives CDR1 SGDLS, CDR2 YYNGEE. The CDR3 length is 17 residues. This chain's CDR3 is CASSVAPAGRSDNEQFF. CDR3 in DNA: TGTGCCAGCAGCGTAGCTCCGGCGGGCCGCTCCGACAATGAGCAGTTCTTC.

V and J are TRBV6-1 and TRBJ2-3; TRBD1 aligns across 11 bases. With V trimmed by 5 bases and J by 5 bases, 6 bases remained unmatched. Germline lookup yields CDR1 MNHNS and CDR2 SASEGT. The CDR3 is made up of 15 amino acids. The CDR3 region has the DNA TGTGCCAGCAGTCGAGGGACAGGGGGTCGAGATACGCAGTATTTT. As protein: CASSRGTGGRDTQYF.

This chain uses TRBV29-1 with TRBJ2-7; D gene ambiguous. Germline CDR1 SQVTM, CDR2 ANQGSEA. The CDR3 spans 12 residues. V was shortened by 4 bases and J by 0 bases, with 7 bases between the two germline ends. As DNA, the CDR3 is TGCAGCGTTGGCAGGTCCTCCTACGAGCAGTACTTC. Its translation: CSVGRSSYEQYF.

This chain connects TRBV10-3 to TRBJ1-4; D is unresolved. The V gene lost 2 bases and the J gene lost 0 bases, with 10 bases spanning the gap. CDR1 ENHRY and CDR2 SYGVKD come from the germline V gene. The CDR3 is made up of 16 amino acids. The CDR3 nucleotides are TGTGCCATCAGTGAGACTACGGTGACAACTAATGAAAAACTGTTTTTT. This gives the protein CAISETTVTTNEKLFF.

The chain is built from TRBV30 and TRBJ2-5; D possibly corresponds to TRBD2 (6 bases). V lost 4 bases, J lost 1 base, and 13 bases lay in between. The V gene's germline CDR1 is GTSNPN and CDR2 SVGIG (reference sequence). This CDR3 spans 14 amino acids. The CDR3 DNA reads TGTGCCTGGACTGAAGGGACTTTCCAAGAGACCCAGTACTTC. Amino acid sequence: CAWTEGTFQETQYF.

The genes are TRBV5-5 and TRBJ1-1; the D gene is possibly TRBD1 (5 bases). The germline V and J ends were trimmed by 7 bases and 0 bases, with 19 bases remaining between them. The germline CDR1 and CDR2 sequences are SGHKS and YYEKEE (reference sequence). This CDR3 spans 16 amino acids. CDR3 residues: CASGDLGGTMNTEAFF. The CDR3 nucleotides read TGTGCCAGCGGGGACTTGGGGGGTACTATGAACACTGAAGCTTTCTTT.

The CDR3 nucleotides read TGTGCCAGCAGCCCGGGGACAGGGGGGACAGATACGCAGTATTTT. This sequence encodes CASSPGTGGTDTQYF. The gene calls are TRBV5-6 and TRBJ2-3; the match to TRBD1 covers 11 bases. Germline values: CDR1 SGHDT, CDR2 YYEEEE. The V gene end was trimmed by 4 bases and the J gene end by 3 bases; junction bases not matched to a gene: 4. The CDR3 runs 15 residues. The variable domain in full, completed from reference TRBV5-6 and TRBJ2-3, reads DAGVTQSPTHLIKTRGQQVTLRCSPKSGHDTVSWYQQALGQGPQFIFQYYEEEERQRGNFPDRFSGHQFPNYSSELNVNALLLGDSALYLCASSPGTGGTDTQYFGPGTRLTVL.